This paragraph reports one T cell receptor (beta chain). The data stem from a study of blood T cell repertoires in COVID-19. At the level of the study: From the United States, Italy and Spain came samples of acute and convalescent COVID-19.

In the study's own analysis: Amplification from reference gene primers served as the basis for estimated nucleated cell counts. Sequencing used immunoSEQ multiplex PCR; TCRdb keeps in-frame clones, though not all of them. V, J and clone size are taken as reported in that table, and D and trimming were inferred from the DNA itself. The sample has 130,000 or so clones; 85% to 90% are singletons. From germline, CDR1 is KGHSH and CDR2 LQKENI. With V trimmed by 3 bases and J by 1 base, 10 bases remained unmatched. This CDR3 spans 17 amino acids. The rearrangement joins TRBV18 to TRBJ2-3; 7 bases fit TRBD2. The sequenced sample was peripheral blood. This clonotype was obtained from a man between 60 and 70 years old with acute or convalescent COVID-19. Here the CDR3 DNA reads TGTGCCAGCTCACCTCTGGGACCAGGGAGGGGCACAGATACGCAGTATTTT. Amino acid sequence: CASSPLGPGRGTDTQYF.